This T cell receptor (beta chain) was recorded in a study of control samples from healthy donors and cancer patients (dated by TCRdb to about 2020). Concerning this clone: Its recognized antigen is unknown. No qualities accompany the bases; no much larger clone lies one base away.

Inclusive of the bounding cysteine and phenylalanine, the CDR3 is 15 residues long. Of the read, only the CDR3 DNA is kept; its 45 bases are in frame from base 1. V is trimmed back by 2 bases and J by 3 bases, and the junction contains 4 bases that no gene match accounts for. The germline V gene sets CDR1 to MNHEY and CDR2 to SVGAGI. Receptor libraries were prepared by the immunoSEQ multiplex PCR assay. Not all clones reach the TCRdb copy of this immuneACCESS table, which keeps in-frame sequences only. Checked studies attribute under half of the gap to unresolved V genes and leave the rest unexplained. The sample table records fewer than 500,000 clones; 90% of these occur just once. Clones ranked in the top ten supply more than 6% of the sample.

The sequence derives from a man aged 40-49 years with head and neck cancer. Sequencing input: PBMCs. Recombination joined TRBV6-5 with TRBJ2-3, with 8 central nucleotides matching TRBD2. In nucleotides, the sequence is TGTGCCAGCAGTTACACGGGACTAGTAACAGATACGCAGTATTTT. It encodes CASSYTGLVTDTQYF.